These 23 T cell receptor beta chains were sequenced from one sample in a study of regulatory T cells in long-lasting Graves disease. Building of the TCR beta libraries involved iRepertoire HTBI primers and Arm-PCR of CDR3 regions. TCRdb ran MiXCR on the multiplex PCR reads and lists one entry per CDR3 protein. The sample records about 370,000 distinct CDR3 sequences, about 14% being singletons. The time point here: newly diagnosed GD, antithyroid drugs for less than 3 months. Extracted RNA from PBMCs served as the source of the TCR library. The sequencing used peripheral blood mononuclear cells (PBMCs), collected at new diagnosis, from a patient treated with antithyroid drugs. The receptors come from a female donor with Graves disease.

This clonotype was recorded a few times. The rearrangement uses TRBV7-9 and TRBJ1-6; D ambiguous. The CDR3 has 15 amino acids. Per germline, CDR1 SEHNR and CDR2 FQNEAQ (reference sequence). The V end was cut by 1 base, the J end by 13 bases, with 17 bases between. This CDR3 reads CASSLEDLAVLPLHF. CDR3 DNA sequence: TGTGCCAGCAGCTTAGAGGATCTGGCAGTCCTTCCCCTCCACTTT.

This clonotype was detected only a few times. The J gene is TRBJ1-4, the V gene TRBV3-1, with TRBD1 identical over 7 bases. The J segment lost 0 bases and the V segment lost 4 bases, leaving 8 bases of the junction unmatched. Germline lookup yields CDR1 LGHDT and CDR2 YNNKEL (reference sequence). The CDR3 spans 17 residues. The CDR3 bases are TGTGCCAGCAGCCGCCGGGACAGATCTGCAACTAATGAAAAACTGTTTTTT. Amino acid sequence: CASSRRDRSATNEKLFF.

With regard to this clonotype: A much larger clonotype is one base distant, so this may be a read error. The V gene is TRBV6-1, the J gene TRBJ1-1; D uncertain. This CDR3 is built from 13 residues. Germline lookup yields CDR1 MNHNS and CDR2 SASEGT. CDR3 nucleotides: TGTGCCAGCAGTGAAGGGGCCACAAATGAAGCTCTCTTT. Translation: CASSEGATNEALF.

This clonotype has ten or more counts. The chain is built from TRBV7-9 and TRBJ2-7; no clear D gene. The CDR3 contains 14 residues. V lost 4 bases and J 2 bases, leaving 12 bases between the germline ends. Germline assignment: CDR1 SEHNR and CDR2 FQNEAQ (reference sequence). The CDR3 bases are TGTGCCAGCAGCTCAGTTGAACAAGCCTACGAGCAGTACTTC. Residues: CASSSVEQAYEQYF.

This clonotype came up many times. The chain employs TRBV28 and TRBJ2-1, with D unclear. Germline assignment: CDR1 MDHEN and CDR2 SYDVKM. V lost 8 bases, J lost 10 bases, and 18 bases lay in between. This CDR3 region has 13 residues. The CDR3 region has the DNA TGTGCCAGCGTCAGAGGAAGCGAGGTCGAGCAGTTCTTC. It encodes CASVRGSEVEQFF.

J is TRBJ2-3 and V is TRBV29-1; TRBD2 aligns across 12 bases. The CDR3 totals 16 residues. CDR1 SQVTM and CDR2 ANQGSEA come from the germline V gene. The V segment lost 5 bases and the J segment 0 bases; nucleotides outside the gene matches: 6. The CDR3 loop reads CSVPSTSGGSTDTQYF. The CDR3 DNA reads as TGCAGCGTTCCTTCGACTAGCGGGGGTAGCACAGATACGCAGTATTTT.

This clonotype was recorded many times. The rearrangement links TRBV3-1 to TRBJ2-4, with a tentative D call TRBD1 (7 bases). Germline V gene sequence: CDR1 LGHDT, CDR2 YNNKEL (reference sequence). CDR3 size: 15 residues. V lost 4 bases, J lost 8 bases, and 18 bases lay in between. CDR3 in amino acids: CASSPDRRGLDIQYF. The CDR3 nucleotides are TGTGCCAGCAGCCCGGACAGGAGGGGTCTCGACATTCAGTACTTC.

The table lists this clonotype with a few counts. In DNA form, the CDR3 reads TGTGCCAGCAGTTGGGCAGCCCCAGGTGAAAAACTGTTTTTT. Its protein product is CASSWAAPGEKLFF. The chain has TRBV27 and TRBJ1-4, with no clear D. This CDR3 region has 14 residues. Trimming took 4 bases from V and 7 from J, leaving 13 bases between them. Germline CDR1 and CDR2: MNHEY and SMNVEV (reference sequence). Full variable domain (rest looked up from reference TRBV27 and TRBJ1-4): EAQVTQNPRYLITVTGKKLTVTCSQNMNHEYMSWYRQDPGLGLRQIYYSMNVEVTDKGDVPEGYKVSRKEKRNFPLILESPSPNQTSLYFCASSWAAPGEKLFFGSGTQLSVL.

In this sample, this clonotype turned up many times. This sequence joins TRBV20-1 and TRBJ1-1; D unclear. V gave up 0 bases and J gave up 5 bases, with 10 bases separating them. The CDR3 runs to 13 residues. Germline CDR1 DFQATT, CDR2 SNEGSKA (reference sequence). DNA for the CDR3: TGCAGTGCTAGAGAGGTAGGCGAGACTGAAGCTTTCTTT. This sequence encodes CSAREVGETEAFF.

This clonotype was observed a few times. This rearrangement joins TRBV29-1 to TRBJ2-3, with D maybe TRBD2 (6 bases). Germline V gene data show CDR1 as SQVTM and CDR2 as ANQGSEA. This CDR3 contains 13 residues. Trimming left V 4 bases short and J 1 base short, with 9 bases between. In nucleotides, the CDR3 is TGCAGCGTTGGGGGGACTGGCACAGATACGCAGTATTTT. The encoded protein is CSVGGTGTDTQYF.

The chain recombines TRBV10-3 with TRBJ1-2; D ambiguous. This CDR3 is built from 12 residues. Germline V gene sequence: CDR1 ENHRY, CDR2 SYGVKD. Trimming stripped 6 bases from V and 13 bases from J, with 18 bases between. In DNA form, the CDR3 reads TGTGCCATCAGCGAGAATGGGCGGCCCGGCACCTTC. It encodes CAISENGRPGTF.

This clonotype has ten or more counts. The chain joins TRBV3-1 to TRBJ2-1, with no clear D. The length of the CDR3 is 11 residues. Between the trimmed V and J ends, which lost 3 bases and 8 bases, there was a span of 5 bases. Per germline, CDR1 LGHDT and CDR2 YNNKEL (reference sequence). CDR3 sequence: CASSQFDEQFF. For the CDR3, the DNA is TGTGCCAGCAGCCAGTTCGATGAGCAGTTCTTC.

This clonotype has at least ten counts. J is TRBJ1-5 and V is TRBV6-2 or TRBV6-3; D not certain. Germline CDR1 is MNHEY and CDR2 is SVGEGT. This CDR3 has 15 amino acids. V was shortened by 6 bases and J by 7 bases, with 19 bases between the two germline ends. The CDR3 loop reads CASSYGLQRNQPQHF. The CDR3 nucleotides read TGTGCCAGCAGCTATGGGCTCCAGCGGAACCAGCCCCAGCATTTT.

This clonotype was seen many times. The chain links TRBV12-5 to TRBJ1-1; a weak D match, TRBD1 (6 bases). The V end lost 3 bases, the J end lost 4 bases, and 12 bases lay between the germline ends. The CDR3 is made up of 14 amino acids. Looked up from germline, CDR1 is LGHNT and CDR2 is FRNRAP. CDR3 nucleotides: TGTGCTAGTGGTTTACAGGGTTTCGTCACTGAAGCTTTCTTT. This codes for CASGLQGFVTEAFF.

This clonotype has a count of ten or more. The chain uses TRBV6-1 and TRBJ2-7; 8 bases are shared with TRBD1. CDR1 is MNHNS and CDR2 is SASEGT in the germline V gene. The V segment lost 6 bases and the J segment 0 bases; nucleotides outside the gene matches: 7. The CDR3 loop spans 15 amino acids. CDR3 sequence reads: CASSPTGQDSYEQYF. The CDR3 DNA reads TGTGCCAGCAGCCCGACGGGACAGGACTCCTACGAGCAGTACTTC.

Turning to this clonotype: Just one base apart from a much larger clone, this may be a read error. The chain joins TRBV24-1 to TRBJ2-2, with 9 bases lining up with TRBD2. Germline CDR1 reads KGHDR; CDR2 reads SFDVKD. This CDR3 is built from 16 residues. The CDR3 spells CAISEVSGRNTGELFF. The CDR3 DNA reads TGTGCCATCAGTGAAGTTAGCGGGAGAAACACCGGGGAGCTGTTTTTT.

The rearrangement joins TRBV5-1 to TRBJ2-7; possible D gene TRBD2, 6 bases. From germline, CDR1 is SGHRS and CDR2 YFSETQ. Trimming shortened V by 0 bases and J by 3 bases, and 13 bases separated the two germline ends. There are 15 residues in the CDR3. The CDR3 DNA reads TGCGCCAGCAGCTTGGATGATCCGGGGGTCTACGAGCAGTACTTC. Translated: CASSLDDPGVYEQYF.

For this clonotype: This may stem from a read error, because a much larger clone lies one nucleotide away. This chain connects TRBV12-5 to TRBJ2-7; 7 nucleotides line up with TRBD1. CDR1 and CDR2 from the germline V gene are LGHNT and FRNRAP. This CDR3 comprises 14 residues. The V and J ends lost 5 bases and 7 bases, in that order; junction bases with no gene match: 11. The CDR3 bases are TGTGCTAGTGGTCCCCCGACAGGGTGGAATGAGCAGTACTTC. Residues: CASGPPTGWNEQYF.

This clonotype has ten or more counts. V gene TRBV11-3 combines with J gene TRBJ1-1; 7 bases are shared with TRBD1. The CDR3 extends over 15 amino acids. Per germline, CDR1 SGHNT and CDR2 YENEEA. With V trimmed by 4 bases and J by 5 bases, 10 bases remained unmatched. CDR3 sequence: CASSSRGGPDTEAFF. Written as DNA, the CDR3 is TGTGCCAGCAGCTCGAGAGGGGGCCCCGATACTGAAGCTTTCTTT.

This clonotype was picked up many times. The chain uses TRBV12-3 or TRBV12-4 and TRBJ1-2; 7 bases are shared with TRBD1. The trim removed 4 bases at V and 9 bases at J, leaving 5 bases unmatched. This CDR3 has 12 residues. The DNA of the CDR3 is TGTGCCAGCAGTTCCCCGACAGGGCGCTACACCTTC. Translated: CASSSPTGRYTF.

This clonotype has ten or more counts. The rearrangement joins TRBV7-9 to TRBJ1-1; D is unclear. Germline V gene sequence: CDR1 SEHNR, CDR2 FQNEAQ (reference sequence). The CDR3 totals 13 residues. V was clipped by 5 bases and J by 0 bases, with 7 bases between them. The CDR3 sequence: CASSTDMNTEAFF. The CDR3 region has the DNA TGTGCCAGCAGCACAGATATGAACACTGAAGCTTTCTTT.

Details on this clonotype: A read error is likely here: a far larger clone is one base away. The V and J genes are TRBV10-3 and TRBJ2-5; the D gene could be TRBD1 or TRBD2 (5 bases each). Looked up from germline, CDR1 is ENHRY and CDR2 is SYGVKD. The CDR3 extends over 17 amino acids. CDR3 residues: CASSYNRGSYDHETQYF. In nucleotides, the CDR3 is TGTGCCAGCAGTTACAATCGGGGCAGTTACGACCATGAGACCCAGTACTTC.

The V and J genes are TRBV7-6 and TRBJ1-1; TRBD1 matches 10 bases. This CDR3 is built from 15 residues. V shed 5 bases and J 3 bases; nucleotides not matched to a gene: 6. Germline CDR1 SGHVS, CDR2 FNYEAQ. The CDR3 loop is CASSGGGQGYTEAFF. For the CDR3, the DNA is TGTGCCAGCAGCGGGGGGGGACAGGGGTACACTGAAGCTTTCTTT.